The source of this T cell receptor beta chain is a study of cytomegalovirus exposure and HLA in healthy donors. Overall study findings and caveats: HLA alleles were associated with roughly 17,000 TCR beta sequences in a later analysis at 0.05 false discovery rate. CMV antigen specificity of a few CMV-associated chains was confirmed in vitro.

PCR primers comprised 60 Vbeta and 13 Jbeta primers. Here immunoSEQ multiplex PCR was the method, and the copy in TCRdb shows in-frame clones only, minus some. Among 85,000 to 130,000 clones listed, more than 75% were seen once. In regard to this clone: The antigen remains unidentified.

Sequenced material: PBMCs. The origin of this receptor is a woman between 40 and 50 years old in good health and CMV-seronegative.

The CDR3 protein is CASSSPQTGLSTDTQYF. The CDR3 nucleotides are TGTGCCAGCAGTTCCCCTCAGACAGGGCTTAGCACAGATACGCAGTATTTT. The V gene is TRBV28, the J gene TRBJ2-3, with 7 nucleotides matching TRBD1. CDR3 length equals 17 residues. CDR1 and CDR2 (germline): MDHEN, SYDVKM. J gave up 0 bases and V 4 bases, and 10 bases lay outside the gene matches.